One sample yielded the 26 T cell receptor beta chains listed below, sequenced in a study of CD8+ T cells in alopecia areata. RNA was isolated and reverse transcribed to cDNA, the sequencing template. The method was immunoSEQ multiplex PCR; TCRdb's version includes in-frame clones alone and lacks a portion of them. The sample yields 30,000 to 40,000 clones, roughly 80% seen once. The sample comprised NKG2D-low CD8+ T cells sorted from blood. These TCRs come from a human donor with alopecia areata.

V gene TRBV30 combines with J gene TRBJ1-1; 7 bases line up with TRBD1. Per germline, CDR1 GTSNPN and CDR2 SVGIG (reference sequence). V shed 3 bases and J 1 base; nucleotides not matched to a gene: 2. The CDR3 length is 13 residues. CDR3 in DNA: TGTGCCTGGAGGGGACAGCCGAACACTGAAGCTTTCTTT. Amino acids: CAWRGQPNTEAFF.

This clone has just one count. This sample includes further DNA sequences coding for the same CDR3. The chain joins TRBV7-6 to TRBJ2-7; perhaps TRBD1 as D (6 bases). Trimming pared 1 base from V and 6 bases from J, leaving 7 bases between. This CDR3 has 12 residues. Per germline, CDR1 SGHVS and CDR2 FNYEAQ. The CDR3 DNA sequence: TGTGCCAGCAGCTTAGGAGGGGGCGAGCAGTACTTC. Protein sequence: CASSLGGGEQYF.

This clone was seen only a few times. CDR3: CASSLAAGWETQYF. CDR3 coding DNA: TGTGCCAGCAGCTTAGCTGCAGGGTGGGAGACCCAGTACTTC. The chain employs TRBV7-9 and TRBJ2-5; D might be TRBD1 (5 bases). This CDR3 has 14 residues. Trimming took off 0 bases at V and 5 bases at J, with 10 bases between the two ends. Looked up from germline, CDR1 is SEHNR and CDR2 is FQNEAQ (reference sequence). The full variable domain, its missing parts supplied by reference TRBV7-9 and TRBJ2-5, is DTGVSQNPRHKITKRGQNVTFRCDPISEHNRLYWYRQTLGQGPEFLTYFQNEAQLEKSRLLSDRFSAERPKGSFSTLEIQRTEQGDSAMYLCASSLAAGWETQYFGPGTRLLVL.

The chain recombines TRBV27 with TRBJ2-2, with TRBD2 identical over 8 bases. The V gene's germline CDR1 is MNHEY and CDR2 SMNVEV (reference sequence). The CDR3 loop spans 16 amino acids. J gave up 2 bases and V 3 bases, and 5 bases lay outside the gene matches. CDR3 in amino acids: CASSFSGLANTGELFF. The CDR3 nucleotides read TGTGCCAGCAGTTTCTCTGGACTAGCTAACACCGGGGAGCTGTTTTTT.

DNA for the CDR3: TGTGCCACCAGCCAGAGAGGAAGCACAGATACGCAGTATTTT. Amino acid sequence: CATSQRGSTDTQYF. The chain carries TRBV15 and TRBJ2-3; D is unclear. This CDR3 comprises 14 residues. Trimming removed 5 bases from V and 0 bases from J, with 9 bases in between. CDR1 LNHNV and CDR2 YYDKDF come from the germline V gene (reference sequence).

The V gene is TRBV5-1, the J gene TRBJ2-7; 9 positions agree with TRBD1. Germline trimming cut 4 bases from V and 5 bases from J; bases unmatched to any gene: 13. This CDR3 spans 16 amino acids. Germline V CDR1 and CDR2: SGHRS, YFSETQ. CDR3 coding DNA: TGCGCCAGCAGCCAAACAGGGGGCCCCCCACAGAACGAGCAGTACTTC. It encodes CASSQTGGPPQNEQYF.

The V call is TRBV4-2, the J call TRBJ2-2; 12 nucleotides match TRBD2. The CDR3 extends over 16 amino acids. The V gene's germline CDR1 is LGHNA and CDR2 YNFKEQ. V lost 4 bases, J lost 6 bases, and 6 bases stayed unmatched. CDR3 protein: CASSPRLAGEPGELFF. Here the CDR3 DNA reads TGTGCCAGCAGCCCCAGACTAGCGGGAGAACCCGGGGAGCTGTTTTTT.

DNA for the CDR3: TGCGCCAGCAGCCAAGATTTAACCCCGACGGAGCTGTTTTTT. Residues: CASSQDLTPTELFF. V gene TRBV4-1 combines with J gene TRBJ2-2; no firm D call. This CDR3 has 14 amino acids. The germline V gene encodes CDR1 MGHRA and CDR2 YSYEKL. The V end lost 0 bases, the J end lost 10 bases, and 12 bases lay between the germline ends.

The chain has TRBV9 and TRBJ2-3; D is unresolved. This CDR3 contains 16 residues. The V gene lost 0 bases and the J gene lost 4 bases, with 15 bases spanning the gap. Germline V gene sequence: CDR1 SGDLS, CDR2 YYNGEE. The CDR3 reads CASSVGTVLDADTQYF. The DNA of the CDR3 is TGTGCCAGCAGCGTAGGTACTGTTCTAGACGCAGATACGCAGTATTTT.

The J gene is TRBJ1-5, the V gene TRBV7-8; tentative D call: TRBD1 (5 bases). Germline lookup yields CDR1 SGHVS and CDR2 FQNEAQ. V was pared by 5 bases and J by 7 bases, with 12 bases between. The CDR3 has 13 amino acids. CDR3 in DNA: TGTGCCAGCAGCCTTCAGGGTTTACAGCCCCAGCATTTT. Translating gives CASSLQGLQPQHF.

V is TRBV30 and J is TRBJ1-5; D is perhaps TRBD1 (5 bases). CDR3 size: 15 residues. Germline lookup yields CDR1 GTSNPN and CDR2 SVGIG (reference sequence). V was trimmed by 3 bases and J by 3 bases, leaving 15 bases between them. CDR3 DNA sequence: TGTGCCTGGAGGGCAGGGTATAGCCCCAATCAGCCCCAGCATTTT. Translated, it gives CAWRAGYSPNQPQHF.

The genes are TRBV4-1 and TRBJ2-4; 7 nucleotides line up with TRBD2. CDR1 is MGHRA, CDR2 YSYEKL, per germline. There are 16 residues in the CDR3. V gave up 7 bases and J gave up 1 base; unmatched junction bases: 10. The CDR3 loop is CASNPGLNAAKNIQYF. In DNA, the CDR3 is TGCGCCAGCAACCCGGGACTAAACGCGGCCAAAAACATTCAGTACTTC.

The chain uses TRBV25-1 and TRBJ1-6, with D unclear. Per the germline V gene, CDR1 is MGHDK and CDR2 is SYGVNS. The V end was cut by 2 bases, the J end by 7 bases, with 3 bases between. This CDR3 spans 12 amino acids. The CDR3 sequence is CASSEPNSPLHF. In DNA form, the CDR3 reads TGTGCCAGCAGTGAACCGAATTCACCCCTCCACTTT.

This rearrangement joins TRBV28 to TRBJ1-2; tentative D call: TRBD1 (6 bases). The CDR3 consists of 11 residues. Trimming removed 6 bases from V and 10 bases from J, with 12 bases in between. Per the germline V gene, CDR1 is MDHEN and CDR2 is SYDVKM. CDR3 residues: CASRRQAFYTF. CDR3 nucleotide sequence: TGTGCCAGCAGAAGACAGGCCTTCTACACCTTC.

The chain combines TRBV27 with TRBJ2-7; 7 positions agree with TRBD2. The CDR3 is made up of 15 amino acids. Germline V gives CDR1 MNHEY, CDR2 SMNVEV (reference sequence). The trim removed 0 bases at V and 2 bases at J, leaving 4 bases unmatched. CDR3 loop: CASSLSGGGTYEQYF. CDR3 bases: TGTGCCAGCAGTTTATCGGGCGGGGGAACCTACGAGCAGTACTTC.

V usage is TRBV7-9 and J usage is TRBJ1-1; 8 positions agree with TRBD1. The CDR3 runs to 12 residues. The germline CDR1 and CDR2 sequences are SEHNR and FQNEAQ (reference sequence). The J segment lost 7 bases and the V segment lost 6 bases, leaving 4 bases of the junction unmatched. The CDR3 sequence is CASRIGQGEAFF. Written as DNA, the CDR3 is TGTGCCAGCAGGATCGGACAGGGTGAAGCTTTCTTT. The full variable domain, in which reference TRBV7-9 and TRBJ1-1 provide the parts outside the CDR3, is DTGVSQNPRHKITKRGQNVTFRCDPISEHNRLYWYRQTLGQGPEFLTYFQNEAQLEKSRLLSDRFSAERPKGSFSTLEIQRTEQGDSAMYLCASRIGQGEAFFGQGTRLTVV.

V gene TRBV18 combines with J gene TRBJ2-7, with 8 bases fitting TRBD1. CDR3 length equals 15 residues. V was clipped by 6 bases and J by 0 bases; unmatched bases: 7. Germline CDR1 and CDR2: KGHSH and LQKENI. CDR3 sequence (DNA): TGTGCCAGCTCGGCCAGAGGACAGGGCTCCTACGAGCAGTACTTC. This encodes CASSARGQGSYEQYF.

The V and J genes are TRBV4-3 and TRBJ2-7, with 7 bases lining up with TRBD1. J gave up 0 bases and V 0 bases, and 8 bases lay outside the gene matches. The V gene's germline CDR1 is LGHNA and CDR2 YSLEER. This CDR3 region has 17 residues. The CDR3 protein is CASSQDLYGTVSYEQYF. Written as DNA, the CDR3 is TGCGCCAGCAGCCAAGATCTCTACGGGACAGTCTCCTACGAGCAGTACTTC.

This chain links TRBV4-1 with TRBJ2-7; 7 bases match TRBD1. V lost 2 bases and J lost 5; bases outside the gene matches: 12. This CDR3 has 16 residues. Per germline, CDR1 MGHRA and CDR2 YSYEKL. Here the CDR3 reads CASSQSSGTVDDEQYF. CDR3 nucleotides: TGCGCCAGCAGCCAAAGTTCGGGGACAGTGGATGACGAGCAGTACTTC.

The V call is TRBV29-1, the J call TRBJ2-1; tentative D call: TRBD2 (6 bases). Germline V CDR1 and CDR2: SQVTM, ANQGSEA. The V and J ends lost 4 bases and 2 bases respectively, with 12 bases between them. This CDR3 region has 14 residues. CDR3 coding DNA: TGCAGCGTTGTCGTAGCGGAGGCCTACAATGAGCAGTTCTTC. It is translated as CSVVVAEAYNEQFF.

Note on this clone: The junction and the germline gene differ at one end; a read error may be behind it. DNA for the CDR3: TGCGCCAGCAGCCAAGATGGGAGGGAGGGAGAATTC. Its protein is CASSQDGREGEF. V and J are TRBV4-1 and TRBJ2-7, with TRBD2 identical over 7 bases. CDR3 length equals 12 residues. Germline CDR1 reads MGHRA; CDR2 reads YSYEKL.

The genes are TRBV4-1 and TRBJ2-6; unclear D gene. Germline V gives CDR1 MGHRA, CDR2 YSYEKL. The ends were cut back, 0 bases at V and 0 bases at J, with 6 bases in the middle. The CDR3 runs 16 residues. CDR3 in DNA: TGCGCCAGCAGCCAAGATCGAGGCTCTGGGGCCAACGTCCTGACTTTC. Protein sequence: CASSQDRGSGANVLTF.

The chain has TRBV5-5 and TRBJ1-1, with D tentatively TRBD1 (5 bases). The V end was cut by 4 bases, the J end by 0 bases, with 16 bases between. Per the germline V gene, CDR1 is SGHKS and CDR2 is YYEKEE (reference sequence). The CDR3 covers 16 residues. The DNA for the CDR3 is TGTGCCAGCAGCGCAGCGGGGCCCTCGTTGAACACTGAAGCTTTCTTT. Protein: CASSAAGPSLNTEAFF.

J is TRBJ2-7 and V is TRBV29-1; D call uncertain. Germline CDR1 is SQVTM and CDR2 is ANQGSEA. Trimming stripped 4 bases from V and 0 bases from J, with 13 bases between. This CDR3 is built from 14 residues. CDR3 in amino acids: CSVVSVVGSYEQYF. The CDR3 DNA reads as TGCAGCGTTGTTTCGGTAGTTGGCTCCTACGAGCAGTACTTC.

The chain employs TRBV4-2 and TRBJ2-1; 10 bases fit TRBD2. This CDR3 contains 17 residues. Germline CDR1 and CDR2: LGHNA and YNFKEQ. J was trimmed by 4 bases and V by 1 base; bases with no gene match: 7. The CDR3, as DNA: TGTGCCAGCAGCCAAGGGGCAGCGGGGGGGATTTACAATGAGCAGTTCTTC. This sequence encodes CASSQGAAGGIYNEQFF.

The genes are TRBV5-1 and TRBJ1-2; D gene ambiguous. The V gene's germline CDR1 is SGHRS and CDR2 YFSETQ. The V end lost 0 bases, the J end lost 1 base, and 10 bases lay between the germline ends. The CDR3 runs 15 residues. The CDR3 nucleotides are TGCGCCAGCAGCTTGGGGTCAGCAGATAACTATGGCTACACCTTC. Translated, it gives CASSLGSADNYGYTF.